The 16 T cell receptor beta chains reported below all come from one sample, sequenced in a study of CD8 T cells in Susac syndrome. Reverse transcription of about 0.5 to 1 ug RNA used random hexamers. Each CDR3 protein gets one entry after TCRdb re-called the immunoSEQ multiplex PCR reads with MiXCR. Of around 270,000 distinct CDR3 sequences listed, 85% are singletons. The sequenced material came from CD8+ T cells from PBMCs. The receptors stem from a human donor with multiple sclerosis.

This chain uses TRBV7-9 with TRBJ1-4, with D possibly TRBD1 on 6 matching bases. The length of the CDR3 is 16 residues. V was shortened by 6 bases and J by 13 bases, with 27 bases between the two germline ends. Germline V gene lookup returns CDR1 SEHNR and CDR2 FQNEAQ (reference sequence). This CDR3 is CASRETGTRGFSGLFF. The CDR3 nucleotides read TGTGCCAGCAGGGAAACCGGGACACGAGGTTTTAGTGGACTGTTTTTT.

J is TRBJ1-1 and V is TRBV14, with 9 bases that match TRBD1. This CDR3 region has 17 residues. Germline V gene lookup returns CDR1 SGHDN and CDR2 FVKESK. The V and J ends lost 3 bases and 0 bases, in that order; junction bases with no gene match: 8. CDR3 region: CASSQSDRGRMNTEAFF. The DNA for the CDR3 is TGTGCCAGCAGCCAGTCGGACAGGGGAAGGATGAACACTGAAGCTTTCTTT.

The chain combines TRBV19 with TRBJ2-1; 8 positions agree with TRBD2. Per the germline V gene, CDR1 is LNHDA and CDR2 is SQIVND (reference sequence). J was trimmed by 2 bases and V by 6 bases; bases with no gene match: 9. CDR3 size: 16 residues. The CDR3 DNA reads TGTGCCAGTAGCCTAGGACTAGCAGTTGCCTACAATGAGCAGTTCTTC. This encodes CASSLGLAVAYNEQFF.

The rearrangement joins TRBV11-2 to TRBJ2-5, with 9 positions matching TRBD1. This CDR3 contains 16 residues. Germline values: CDR1 SGHAT, CDR2 FQNNGV. V trimming: 4 bases; J trimming: 5 bases; junction bases outside the gene matches: 11. This CDR3 is CASSSRWDRVRETQYF. The CDR3 nucleotides are TGTGCCAGCAGCTCCCGGTGGGACAGGGTGAGGGAGACCCAGTACTTC.

This clonotype has a single count. This chain links TRBV6-5 with TRBJ1-2; no reliable D call. This CDR3 has 18 residues. Trimming pared 2 bases from V and 2 bases from J, leaving 21 bases between. From germline, CDR1 is MNHEY and CDR2 SVGAGI. The CDR3 loop is CASSYTTIRSGENYGYTF. DNA of the CDR3: TGTGCCAGCAGTTACACGACCATCCGGTCTGGAGAAAACTATGGCTACACCTTC.

In its sample, this clonotype was seen once. The V and J genes are TRBV4-3 and TRBJ2-2; 9 nucleotides align to TRBD1. The CDR3 covers 18 residues. Trimming at V came to 4 bases and at J to 1 base, leaving 10 bases not matched to a gene. Germline V gene data show CDR1 as LGHNA and CDR2 as YSLEER. CDR3 protein: CASSLRDRAILNTGELFF. CDR3 DNA: TGCGCCAGCAGCCTCCGGGACAGGGCTATCCTGAACACCGGGGAGCTGTTTTTT.

This clonotype is a singleton in its sample. The chain carries TRBV19 and TRBJ2-1, with a tentative D call TRBD1 (6 bases). Trimming removed 1 base at V and 4 bases at J, with 14 bases between. The CDR3 extends over 16 amino acids. Germline V gene data show CDR1 as LNHDA and CDR2 as SQIVND (reference sequence). For the CDR3, the DNA is TGTGCCAGTAGTATAGTTTGGGGGCCGGCTTACAATGAGCAGTTCTTC. It codes for CASSIVWGPAYNEQFF.

Written as DNA, the CDR3 is TGTGCCAGCAGTTTTATAGCGGGTAGCACAGATACGCAGTATTTT. Amino acid sequence: CASSFIAGSTDTQYF. The chain employs TRBV6-2 or TRBV6-3 and TRBJ2-3; 7 nucleotides align to TRBD2. The CDR3 is made up of 15 amino acids. CDR1 and CDR2 from the germline V gene are MNHEY and SVGEGT. Losses at the gene ends were 4 bases for V and 0 bases for J; bases not matched to a gene: 4.

V is TRBV9 and J is TRBJ2-2; no firm D call. V was cut by 0 bases and J by 7 bases, with 1 base left in between. The V gene's germline CDR1 is SGDLS and CDR2 YYNGEE. CDR3 length equals 11 residues. The CDR3 DNA reads TGTGCCAGCAGCGTAGACGGGGAGCTGTTTTTT. Its translation: CASSVDGELFF.

The chain combines TRBV19 with TRBJ1-1, with TRBD1 matching over 8 bases. This CDR3 comprises 13 residues. After removal of 10 bases from V and 2 bases from J, the junction contained 6 bases not matched to a gene. In germline, CDR1 is LNHDA, CDR2 SQIVND (reference sequence). Here the CDR3 reads CATTSGGNTEAFF. The CDR3 bases are TGTGCCACGACTTCAGGGGGCAACACTGAAGCTTTCTTT.

The gene calls are TRBV11-1 and TRBJ2-2, with D uncertain. Trimming pared 5 bases from V and 1 base from J, leaving 5 bases between. The CDR3 sequence is 13 residues long. From germline, CDR1 is SGHAT and CDR2 FQDESV (reference sequence). The CDR3, as DNA: TGTGCCAGCAGCCCGGTGAACACCGGGGAGCTGTTTTTT. The encoded protein is CASSPVNTGELFF.

This chain uses TRBV24-1 with TRBJ2-2; D ambiguous. Germline values: CDR1 KGHDR, CDR2 SFDVKD. The ends were cut back, 11 bases at V and 5 bases at J, with 20 bases in the middle. CDR3 length equals 15 residues. CDR3 region: CAISAKNTITGELFF. CDR3 bases: TGTGCCATATCGGCCAAAAATACAATAACCGGGGAGCTGTTTTTT.

This clonotype was observed once. The chain recombines TRBV5-4 with TRBJ1-4; D remains ambiguous. The germline V gene has CDR1 SGHNT and CDR2 YYREEE (reference sequence). V lost 4 bases, J lost 6 bases, and 13 bases lay in between. The CDR3 covers 14 residues. Written as DNA, the CDR3 is TGTGCCAGCAGCCCGGATCCGGGGTATGAAAAACTGTTTTTT. Amino acid sequence: CASSPDPGYEKLFF. Using reference TRBV5-4 and TRBJ1-4 for the parts outside the CDR3, the full variable domain is ETGVTQSPTHLIKTRGQQVTLRCSSQSGHNTVSWYQQALGQGPQFIFQYYREEENGRGNFPPRFSGLQFPNYSSELNVNALELDDSALYLCASSPDPGYEKLFFGSGTQLSVL.

The chain employs TRBV7-6 and TRBJ1-1; no clear D gene. V lost 0 bases and J 5 bases, leaving 13 bases between the germline ends. The V gene's germline CDR1 is SGHVS and CDR2 FNYEAQ. The CDR3 runs 15 residues. CDR3 sequence (DNA): TGTGCCAGCAGCTTAGCAGACCGGGTAGGGACTGAAGCTTTCTTT. Translating gives CASSLADRVGTEAFF. Based on the CDR3 plus reference TRBV7-6 and TRBJ1-1, the full variable domain is GAGVSQSPRYKVTKRGQDVALRCDPISGHVSLYWYRQALGQGPEFLTYFNYEAQQDKSGLPNDRFSAERPEGSISTLTIQRTEQRDSAMYRCASSLADRVGTEAFFGQGTRLTVV.

The V and J genes are TRBV7-9 and TRBJ2-7; 7 bases map to TRBD2. The CDR3 consists of 14 residues. CDR1 and CDR2 (germline): SEHNR, FQNEAQ (reference sequence). J gave up 0 bases and V 10 bases, and 9 bases lay outside the gene matches. DNA of the CDR3: TGTGCCACCACTCGTGGGGGGGGCTCCTACGAGCAGTACTTC. Amino acid sequence: CATTRGGGSYEQYF.

The chain has TRBV9 and TRBJ2-3; tentative D call: TRBD2 (6 bases). The CDR3 contains 17 residues. The V and J ends lost 3 bases and 2 bases respectively, with 19 bases between them. CDR1 is SGDLS and CDR2 is YYNGEE in the germline V gene. The CDR3 nucleotides read TGTGCCAGCAGCGAAGAGTCACGGGGGATGGTCACAGATACGCAGTATTTT. Protein product: CASSEESRGMVTDTQYF.